This T cell receptor (beta chain) originates from a study of long-term antiretroviral therapy in people with HIV. This clone was seen once. Antigen: not known. This was the immunoSEQ v3.0 assay at survey level. The protocol was immunoSEQ multiplex PCR, while the TCRdb copy is restricted to in-frame clones and leaves out a portion. The sample lists about 27,000 clones; 70% to 90% were seen once. One or more pre-ART and two or more post-ART PBMC samples were available from each donor. The CDR3 has 15 residues. Germline CDR1 SGHAT, CDR2 FQDESV (reference sequence). Trimming took 5 bases from V and 3 from J, leaving 17 bases between them. Study-level results: Clonal expansions arising prior to ART prevailed in the repertoire at every time point. ART was followed by higher diversity that remained below transplant donor controls.

The rearrangement uses TRBV11-1 and TRBJ2-7, with D perhaps matching TRBD1 (5 bases). The material was unsorted PBMCs, obtained 3 years after starting antiretroviral therapy. The sequence was collected from a middle-aged man with HIV. The CDR3 nucleotides read TGTGCCAGCAGCCGTGACAGCCCTACCGACTACGAGCAGTACTTC. The encoded protein is CASSRDSPTDYEQYF.